Each of the 9 T cell receptor beta chains below was sequenced from the same sample in a study of post-analysis software for immune sequencing data (dated by TCRdb to about 2015). Overall study outcomes, separate from this receptor: Patients showed significantly higher frequencies than controls for a handful of TRBV segments, among them TRBV5-6, TRBV5-1 and TRBV20-1.

For these receptors, no antigen is known. Library preparation was by PCR. The instrument given in TCRdb is Illumina HiSeq 2500. To reduce PCR and sequencing biases, unique molecular identifiers were incorporated into the TCR beta cDNA libraries. TCRdb's own reprocessing of the public reads used fastp at Q25 and MiXCR and kept productive beta chains. Rows merge per CDR3 protein into single entries with the most common DNA and genes. The sample data list hundreds of thousands of distinct CDR3 sequences, and 25% to 30% of these were observed just once. Clones ranked in the top ten supply approximately 0.6% of the sample. The sequenced sample consisted of blood. Receptors were obtained from a girl aged 10 to 17 with multiple sclerosis.

In regard to this clonotype: A much more abundant neighbour one base away suggests this may be a read error. This rearrangement joins TRBV5-4 to TRBJ1-2, with D tentatively TRBD1 (5 bases). Germline lookup yields CDR1 SGHNT and CDR2 YYREEE (reference sequence). The CDR3 is made up of 14 amino acids. The CDR3 nucleotides read TGTGCCAGCAGCCGGAGACAGTTCCCCTATGGCTTCACCTTC. Its translation: CASSRRQFPYGFTF.

The V gene is TRBV6-5, the J gene TRBJ2-1, with D possibly being TRBD1 (5 bases). This CDR3 has 14 residues. Trimming pared 7 bases from V and 8 bases from J, leaving 18 bases between. The germline gives CDR1 MNHEY, CDR2 SVGAGI. CDR3 bases: TGTGCCAGCAAAACCCTAGGGGCAAGGGATGAGCAGTTCTTC. Its protein is CASKTLGARDEQFF.

This clonotype showed up just once. The gene calls are TRBV4-3 and TRBJ2-1; D may match TRBD1 or TRBD2 (6 bases each). CDR1 is LGHNA and CDR2 is YSLEER in the germline V gene. Trimming stripped 0 bases from V and 13 bases from J, with 19 bases between. The CDR3 length is 15 residues. The CDR3 DNA sequence: TGCGCCAGCAGCCAAGATCGGGGGCTCCTGGAGACCCAGTTCTTC. As protein: CASSQDRGLLETQFF.

V gene TRBV4-1 combines with J gene TRBJ2-3; 9 bases align to TRBD2. This CDR3 has 16 residues. Germline V gene sequence: CDR1 MGHRA, CDR2 YSYEKL. Trimming at V came to 1 base and at J to 3 bases, leaving 5 bases not matched to a gene. The CDR3 nucleotides are TGCGCCAGCAGCCAAGTAGCGGGGGTCGGTACAGATACGCAGTATTTT. Its protein product is CASSQVAGVGTDTQYF.

In this sample, this clonotype turned up a few times. The V gene is TRBV7-9, the J gene TRBJ2-3; 7 bases line up with TRBD2. CDR3 length: 15 amino acids. Germline trimming cut 6 bases from V and 2 bases from J; bases unmatched to any gene: 8. Germline CDR1 and CDR2: SEHNR and FQNEAQ (reference sequence). Here the CDR3 DNA reads TGTGCCAGCAGTTGGACTAGAGGGTCCACAGATACGCAGTATTTT. Its translation is CASSWTRGSTDTQYF.

The chain employs TRBV5-1 and TRBJ2-3; TRBD2 agrees at 11 bases. CDR3 size: 18 residues. V shed 3 bases, J shed 2 bases, and the junction held 11 bases outside the gene matches. Germline CDR1 and CDR2: SGHRS and YFSETQ. The CDR3 here is CASSWTGTSGNPTDTQYF. CDR3 bases: TGCGCCAGCAGCTGGACCGGGACTAGCGGCAACCCCACAGATACGCAGTATTTT.

The rearrangement joins TRBV7-9 to TRBJ1-1; no clear D gene. The CDR3 has 12 residues. From germline, CDR1 is SEHNR and CDR2 FQNEAQ (reference sequence). The V end lost 6 bases, the J end lost 4 bases, and 9 bases lay between the germline ends. The CDR3 DNA is TGTGCCAGCAGGACCCCTGGCACTGAAGCTTTCTTT. Residues: CASRTPGTEAFF.

The chain has TRBV12-3 or TRBV12-4 and TRBJ2-7; 8 nucleotides agree with TRBD1. V lost 3 bases to trimming and J lost 2 bases; unmatched junction nucleotides: 6. This CDR3 comprises 15 residues. The CDR3 here is CASSFRTGSPYEQYF. The CDR3 DNA is TGTGCCAGCAGTTTCAGGACAGGGAGTCCCTACGAGCAGTACTTC.

This clonotype was counted only a few times. The chain uses TRBV29-1 and TRBJ1-5; the D gene is possibly TRBD1 (6 bases). The germline V gene encodes CDR1 SQVTM and CDR2 ANQGSEA. The V end was cut by 4 bases, the J end by 2 bases, with 15 bases between. The CDR3 has 15 residues. As DNA, the CDR3 is TGCAGCGTTGTAGCGGCAGGGGTAGGCAATCAGCCCCAGCATTTT. This translates into CSVVAAGVGNQPQHF. Combining the CDR3 with reference TRBV29-1 and TRBJ1-5 gives the whole variable domain SAVISQKPSRDICQRGTSLTIQCQVDSQVTMMFWYRQQPGQSLTLIATANQGSEATYESGFVIDKFPISRPNLTFSTLTVSNMSPEDSSIYLCSVVAAGVGNQPQHFGDGTRLSIL.